The sample holds a few counts of the clone carrying this T cell receptor (beta chain). This entry belongs to a study of T cells of healthy individuals. This CDR3 spans 13 amino acids. The V gene lost 2 bases and the J gene lost 2 bases, with 6 bases spanning the gap. Germline-derived CDR1 and CDR2 are MRHNA and SNTAGT. MiXCR, applied by TCRdb to the 5' RACE reads, yields one record per CDR3 protein. The sample contains 90,000 to 100,000 distinct CDR3 sequences, approximately 18% of which appear only once. The receptor was derived from a human donor in good health. The V and J genes are TRBV6-4 and TRBJ1-1; D possibly corresponds to TRBD1 (5 bases). This CDR3 is CASSDRDNTEAFF. The CDR3 coding sequence is TGTGCCAGCAGTGACCGGGACAACACTGAAGCTTTCTTT.